This is a list of T cell receptor beta chains from one sample in a study of blood T cell repertoires in COVID-19. The repertoire was sequenced with immunoSEQ multiplex PCR; TCRdb's copy has only in-frame clones and lacks some. The top ten hold 0.95% to 1.5% of the sample, which has about 210,000 clones, approximately 90% seen once. Source material: peripheral blood. Receptor source: a man under 40 with acute or convalescent COVID-19. The CDR3 runs from the conserved cysteine through the conserved F or W. A D gene is named only where the DNA matches it firmly. Clone sizes are given selectively: once, few, many, or a class where the clone is expanded.

DNA: TGTGCCAGCAGAACAGACAGGGGGCTTGACACTGAAGCTTTCTTT; CDR3: CASRTDRGLDTEAFF; J: TRBJ1-1; D: TRBD1; V: TRBV27; length: 15; size: few
DNA: TGTGCCAGCAGCTTGGGACAGGGGTACAACACTGAAGCTTTCTTT; CDR3: CASSLGQGYNTEAFF; J: TRBJ1-1; D: TRBD1; V: TRBV5-4; length: 15; size: NA
DNA: TGTGCCAGCAGTGACTCGTCCGGGGGGGCAGATACGCAGTATTTT; CDR3: CASSDSSGGADTQYF; J: TRBJ2-3; D: TRBD2; V: TRBV6-4; length: 15; size: NA
DNA: TGTGCCAGCAGCGCACAGGGTGGAGTTAATTCACCCCTCCACTTT; CDR3: CASSAQGGVNSPLHF; J: TRBJ1-6; D: NA; V: TRBV9; length: 15; size: NA
DNA: TGTGCCTCCGGGACAGGTCCCATCCTGCGGTCACCCCTCCACTTT; CDR3: CASGTGPILRSPLHF; J: TRBJ1-6; D: TRBD1; V: TRBV19; length: 15; size: NA
DNA: TGCGCCAGCAGCCAAGAGCAAGCGGGGGGGGCCTACAATGAGCAGTTCTTC; CDR3: CASSQEQAGGAYNEQFF; J: TRBJ2-1; D: TRBD2; V: TRBV4-1; length: 17; size: NA
DNA: TGTGCCAGCAGCGCCTCAATGGGTTTGGAGGGCTACACCTTC; CDR3: CASSASMGLEGYTF; J: TRBJ1-2; D: NA; V: TRBV11-2; length: 14; size: once
DNA: TGTGCCAGCTGTACGGGTGCTGGAAATGAGCAGTTCTTC; CDR3: CASCTGAGNEQFF; J: TRBJ2-1; D: NA; V: TRBV6-5; length: 13; size: NA
DNA: TGTGCCAGCAGTTTCCCCGGGACGCGGGGCGCGGGATACACCTTC; CDR3: CASSFPGTRGAGYTF; J: TRBJ1-2; D: NA; V: TRBV28; length: 15; size: NA
DNA: TGCGCCAGCAGGGGCAGGCTGAACACTGAAGCTTTCTTT; CDR3: CASRGRLNTEAFF; J: TRBJ1-1; D: NA; V: TRBV5-1; length: 13; size: few
DNA: TGTGCCAGCTCACGAGTGGCGGAGACGCGGCCAGATACGCAGTATTTT; CDR3: CASSRVAETRPDTQYF; J: TRBJ2-3; D: NA; V: TRBV18; length: 16; size: NA
DNA: TGTGCCAGCAGCCTGACAGGGCTCGAGCAGTACTTC; CDR3: CASSLTGLEQYF; J: TRBJ2-7; D: TRBD1; V: TRBV3-1/TRBV3-2; length: 12; size: NA
DNA: TGCGCCAGCAGCTTGGCGGGTGATCGCACTGAAGCTTTCTTT; CDR3: CASSLAGDRTEAFF; J: TRBJ1-1; D: NA; V: TRBV5-1; length: 14; size: NA
DNA: TGCAGCGTTGGGGACAGACCCACAGATACGCAGTATTTT; CDR3: CSVGDRPTDTQYF; J: TRBJ2-3; D: TRBD1; V: TRBV29-1; length: 13; size: NA
DNA: TGTGCCAGTACGAGCGGGAGTTACTACGAGCAGTACTTC; CDR3: CASTSGSYYEQYF; J: TRBJ2-7; D: TRBD2; V: TRBV19; length: 13; size: NA
DNA: TGTGCCAGCTCCCCACAGGCGGATGAGCAGTTCTTC; CDR3: CASSPQADEQFF; J: TRBJ2-1; D: NA; V: TRBV18; length: 12; size: NA
DNA: TGTGCCAGCACGACCGGGACAGGGTTCTCTGGAAACACCATATATTTT; CDR3: CASTTGTGFSGNTIYF; J: TRBJ1-3; D: TRBD1; V: TRBV9; length: 16; size: NA
DNA: TGTGCCAGCAACCCAGGGGGCCCCATAACCTACGAGCAGTACTTC; CDR3: CASNPGGPITYEQYF; J: TRBJ2-7; D: TRBD1; V: TRBV6-6; length: 15; size: NA
DNA: TGTGCCAGTAGCCATATTCAGGGGAGTTATGAGCAGTTCTTC; CDR3: CASSHIQGSYEQFF; J: TRBJ2-1; D: NA; V: TRBV19; length: 14; size: NA
DNA: TGTGCCAGCAGCTTAGGCCTCGCGACAAAATCCTACGAGCAGTACTTC; CDR3: CASSLGLATKSYEQYF; J: TRBJ2-7; D: NA; V: TRBV13; length: 16; size: NA
DNA: TGTGCCAGCAGTCCCCGACAGGTCACCTACGAGCAGTACTTC; CDR3: CASSPRQVTYEQYF; J: TRBJ2-7; D: NA; V: TRBV27; length: 14; size: NA
DNA: TGTGCCAGCAGCTTAGGAGCGGGGGGGGCCAGCACAGATACGCAGTATTTT; CDR3: CASSLGAGGASTDTQYF; J: TRBJ2-3; D: TRBD2; V: TRBV7-6; length: 17; size: NA
DNA: TGCAGCGCCACGGAGCCTCCTTATGGCTACACCTTC; CDR3: CSATEPPYGYTF; J: TRBJ1-2; D: NA; V: TRBV29-1; length: 12; size: NA
DNA: TGCGCCAGCAGCTTGGGGCCGGGTTACGAGCAGTTCTTC; CDR3: CASSLGPGYEQFF; J: TRBJ2-1; D: NA; V: TRBV5-1; length: 13; size: NA
DNA: TGTGCCAGTAGTTCCCCCGCCTCAGGGCTCAATCAGCCCCAGCATTTT; CDR3: CASSSPASGLNQPQHF; J: TRBJ1-5; D: NA; V: TRBV19; length: 16; size: NA
DNA: TGTGCCAGCAGTGAACGGTCCTACGAGCAGTACTTC; CDR3: CASSERSYEQYF; J: TRBJ2-7; D: NA; V: TRBV2; length: 12; size: NA
DNA: TGTGCCAGCAGTTTAGCCCCGGGATACGAGCAGTACTTC; CDR3: CASSLAPGYEQYF; J: TRBJ2-7; D: NA; V: TRBV27; length: 13; size: NA
DNA: TGTGCCTGGGTGTCTCCGGACAGGGGATTCTTTGGCTACACCTTC; CDR3: CAWVSPDRGFFGYTF; J: TRBJ1-2; D: TRBD1; V: TRBV30; length: 15; size: few
DNA: TGTGCCAGCAGTGAACCGGGAGGTAGTCAGCCCCAGCATTTT; CDR3: CASSEPGGSQPQHF; J: TRBJ1-5; D: NA; V: TRBV25-1; length: 14; size: NA
DNA: TGTGCCAGCAGTTTAGACAGGGGAGGCGGAAACACCATATATTTT; CDR3: CASSLDRGGGNTIYF; J: TRBJ1-3; D: TRBD1; V: TRBV28; length: 15; size: NA